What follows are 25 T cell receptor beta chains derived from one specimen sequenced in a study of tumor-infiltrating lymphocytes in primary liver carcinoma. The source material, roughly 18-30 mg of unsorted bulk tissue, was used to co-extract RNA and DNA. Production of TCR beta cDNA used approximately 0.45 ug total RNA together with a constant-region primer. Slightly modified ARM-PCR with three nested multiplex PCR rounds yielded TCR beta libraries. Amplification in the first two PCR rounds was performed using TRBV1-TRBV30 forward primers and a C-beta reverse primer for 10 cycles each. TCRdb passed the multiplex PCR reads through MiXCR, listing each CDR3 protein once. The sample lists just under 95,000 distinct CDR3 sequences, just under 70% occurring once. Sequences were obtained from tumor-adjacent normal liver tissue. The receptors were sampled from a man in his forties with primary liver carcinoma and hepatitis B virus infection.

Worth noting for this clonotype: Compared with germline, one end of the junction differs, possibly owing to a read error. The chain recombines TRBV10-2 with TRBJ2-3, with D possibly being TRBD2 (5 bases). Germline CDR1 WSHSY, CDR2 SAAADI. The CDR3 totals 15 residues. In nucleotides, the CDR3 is TGCGCCACTACACCTGGACTTCCGTTGGCAGATATGCAGTATTTT. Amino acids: CATTPGLPLADMQYF.

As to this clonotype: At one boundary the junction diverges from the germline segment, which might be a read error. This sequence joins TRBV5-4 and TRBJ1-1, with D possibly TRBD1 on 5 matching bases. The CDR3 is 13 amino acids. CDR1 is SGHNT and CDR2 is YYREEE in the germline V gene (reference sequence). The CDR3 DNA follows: TGTGCCATCAGCTTGGGGCGGGGCGCTGAAACTTTCTTT. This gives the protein CAISLGRGAETFF. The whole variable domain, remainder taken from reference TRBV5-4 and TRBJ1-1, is ETGVTQSPTHLIKTRGQQVTLRCSSQSGHNTVSWYQQALGQGPQFIFQYYREEENGRGNFPPRFSGLQFPNYSSELNVNALELDDSALYLCAISLGRGAETFFGQGTRLTVV.

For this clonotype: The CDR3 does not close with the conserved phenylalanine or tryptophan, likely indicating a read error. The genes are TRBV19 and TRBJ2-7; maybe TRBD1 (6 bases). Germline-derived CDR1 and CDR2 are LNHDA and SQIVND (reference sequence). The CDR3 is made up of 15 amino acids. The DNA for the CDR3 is TGTGCCACTAGTACCAGGGGCCTCCGGGACTACGAGCAGTACTAC. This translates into CATSTRGLRDYEQYY.

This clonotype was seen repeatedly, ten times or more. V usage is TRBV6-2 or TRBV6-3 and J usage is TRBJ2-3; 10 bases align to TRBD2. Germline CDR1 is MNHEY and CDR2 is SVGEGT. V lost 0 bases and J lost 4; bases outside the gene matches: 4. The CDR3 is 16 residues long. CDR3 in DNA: TGTGCCAGCAGTTACTCCTATCTAGCGGGAGCAGATACGCAGTATTTT. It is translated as CASSYSYLAGADTQYF.

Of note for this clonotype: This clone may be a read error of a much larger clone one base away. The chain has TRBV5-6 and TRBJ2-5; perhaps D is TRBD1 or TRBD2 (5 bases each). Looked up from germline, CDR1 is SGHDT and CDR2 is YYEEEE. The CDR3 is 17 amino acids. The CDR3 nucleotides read TGTGCCAACAGCCGAGCCGAGGGGTTGGGGATCCAAGAGACCCAGTACTTC. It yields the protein CANSRAEGLGIQETQYF.

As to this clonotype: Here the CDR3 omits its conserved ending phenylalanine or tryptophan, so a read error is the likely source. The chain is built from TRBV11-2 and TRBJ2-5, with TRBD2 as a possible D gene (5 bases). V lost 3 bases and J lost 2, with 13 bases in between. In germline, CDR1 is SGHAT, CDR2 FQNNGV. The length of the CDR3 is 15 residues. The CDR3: CASSFTYRDQETQYL. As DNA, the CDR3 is TGTGCCAGCAGCTTTACTTATCGGGATCAAGAGACCCAGTACCTC.

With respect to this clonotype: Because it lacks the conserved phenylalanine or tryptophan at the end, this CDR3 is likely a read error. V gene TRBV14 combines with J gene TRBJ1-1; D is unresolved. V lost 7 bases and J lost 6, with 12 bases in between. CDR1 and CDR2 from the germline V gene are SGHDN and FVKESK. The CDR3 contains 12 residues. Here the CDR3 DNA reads TGTGCCAGCATCCAGGACCGGGCTGAAGCTTTCTCT. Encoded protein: CASIQDRAEAFS.

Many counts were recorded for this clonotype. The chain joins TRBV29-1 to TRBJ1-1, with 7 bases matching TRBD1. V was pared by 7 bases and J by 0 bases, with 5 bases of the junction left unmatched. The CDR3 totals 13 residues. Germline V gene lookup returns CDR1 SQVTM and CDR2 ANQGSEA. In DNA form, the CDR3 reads TGCAGCGCCCTGGGACAGCTGAACACTGAAGCTTTCTTT. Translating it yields CSALGQLNTEAFF.

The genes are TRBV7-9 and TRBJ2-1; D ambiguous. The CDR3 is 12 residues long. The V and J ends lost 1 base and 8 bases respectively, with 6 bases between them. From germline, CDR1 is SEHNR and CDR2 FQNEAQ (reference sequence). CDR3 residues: CASSLVTYEQFF. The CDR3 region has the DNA TGTGCCAGCAGCTTAGTTACTTATGAGCAGTTCTTC.

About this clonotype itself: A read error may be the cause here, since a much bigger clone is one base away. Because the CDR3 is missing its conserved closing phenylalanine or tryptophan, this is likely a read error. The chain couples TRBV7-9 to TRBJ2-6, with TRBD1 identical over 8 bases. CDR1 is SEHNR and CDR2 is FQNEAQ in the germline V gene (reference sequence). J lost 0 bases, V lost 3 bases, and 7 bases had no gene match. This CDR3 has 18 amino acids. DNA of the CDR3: TGTGCCAGCAGCTTGACCGGGACAGGAGTCTCTGGGGCCAACGTCCTGACTTCC. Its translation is CASSLTGTGVSGANVLTS.

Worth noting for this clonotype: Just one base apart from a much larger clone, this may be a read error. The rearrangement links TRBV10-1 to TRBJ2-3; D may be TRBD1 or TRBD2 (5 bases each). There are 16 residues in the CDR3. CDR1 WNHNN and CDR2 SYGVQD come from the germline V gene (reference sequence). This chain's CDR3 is CARSDTGTRDTDTQYF. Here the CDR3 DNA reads TGCGCCCGCAGTGACACCGGGACCCGAGACACAGATACGCAGTATTTT.

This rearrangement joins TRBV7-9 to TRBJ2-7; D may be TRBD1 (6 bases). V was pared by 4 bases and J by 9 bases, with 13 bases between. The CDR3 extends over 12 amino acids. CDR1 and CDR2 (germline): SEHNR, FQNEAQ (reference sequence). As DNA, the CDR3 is TGTGCCAGCAGCTCACAGGGTAGGGCGCAGTACTTC. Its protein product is CASSSQGRAQYF.

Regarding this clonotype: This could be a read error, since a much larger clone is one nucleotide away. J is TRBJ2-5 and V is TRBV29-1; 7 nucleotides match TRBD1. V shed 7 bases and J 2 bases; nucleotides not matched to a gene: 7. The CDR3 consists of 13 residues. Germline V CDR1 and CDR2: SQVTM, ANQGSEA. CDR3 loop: CSGGTEQQETQYF. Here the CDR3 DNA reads TGCAGCGGGGGGACAGAGCAACAAGAGACCCAGTACTTC.

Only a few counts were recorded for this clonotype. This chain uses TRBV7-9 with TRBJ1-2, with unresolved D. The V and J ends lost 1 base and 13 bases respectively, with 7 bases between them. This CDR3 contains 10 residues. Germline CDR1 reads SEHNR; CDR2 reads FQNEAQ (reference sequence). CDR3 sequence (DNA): TGTGCCAGCAGCTTAGAACAGCTCACCTTC. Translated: CASSLEQLTF.

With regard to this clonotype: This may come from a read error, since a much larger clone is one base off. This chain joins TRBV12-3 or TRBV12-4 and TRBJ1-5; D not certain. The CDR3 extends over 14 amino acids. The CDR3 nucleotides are TGTGCCAGCAGTTTAAGGGAGGCGAATCAGCCCAAGCATTTT. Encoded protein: CASSLREANQPKHF.

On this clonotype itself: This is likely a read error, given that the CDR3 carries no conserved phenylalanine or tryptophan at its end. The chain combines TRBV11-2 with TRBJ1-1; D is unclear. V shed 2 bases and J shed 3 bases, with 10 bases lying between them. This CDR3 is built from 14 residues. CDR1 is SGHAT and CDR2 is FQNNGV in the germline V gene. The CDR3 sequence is CASSLTPGYTEAFL. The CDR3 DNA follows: TGTGCCAGCAGCTTAACCCCAGGATACACTGAAGCTTTCCTT.

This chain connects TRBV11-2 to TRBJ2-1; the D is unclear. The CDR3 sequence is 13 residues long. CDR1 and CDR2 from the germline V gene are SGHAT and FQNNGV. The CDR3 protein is CISSLNDAYEQFF. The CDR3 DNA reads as TGTATCAGCAGCCTAAATGATGCCTATGAGCAGTTCTTC.

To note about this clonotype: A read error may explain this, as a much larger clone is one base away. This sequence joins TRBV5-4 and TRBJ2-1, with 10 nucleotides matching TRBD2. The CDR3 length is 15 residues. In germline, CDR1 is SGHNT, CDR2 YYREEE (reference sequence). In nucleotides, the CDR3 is TGTGCCAGCAGCTGGGGGGGGACTAGCGTCAATGAGCAGTCCTTC. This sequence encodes CASSWGGTSVNEQSF.

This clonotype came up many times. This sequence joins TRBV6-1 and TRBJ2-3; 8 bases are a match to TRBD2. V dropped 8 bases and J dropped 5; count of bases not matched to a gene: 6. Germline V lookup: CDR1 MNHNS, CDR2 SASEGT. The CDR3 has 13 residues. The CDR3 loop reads CASQREYLDTQYF. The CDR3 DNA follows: TGTGCCAGCCAGCGGGAGTACTTAGATACGCAGTATTTT.

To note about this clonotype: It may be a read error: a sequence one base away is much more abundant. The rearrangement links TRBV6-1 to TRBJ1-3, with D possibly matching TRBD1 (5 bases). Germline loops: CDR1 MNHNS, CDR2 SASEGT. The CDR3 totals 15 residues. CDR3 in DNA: TGTGCCAGCAGTGTTACAGGCTACTCTGGAAACAGCATATATTTT. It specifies CASSVTGYSGNSIYF.

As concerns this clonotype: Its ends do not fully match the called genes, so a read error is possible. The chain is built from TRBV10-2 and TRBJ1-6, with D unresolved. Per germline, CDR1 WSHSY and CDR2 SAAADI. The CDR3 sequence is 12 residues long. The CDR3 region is CASGDLRSPLHF. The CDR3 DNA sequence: TGCGCCAGCGGTGACCTGCGCTCACCCCTCCACTTT.

The CDR3 here is CSVRKNWDTCEQYF. The CDR3 DNA is TGCAGCGTTAGAAAAAACTGGGATACCTGCGAGCAGTACTTC. The chain has TRBV29-1 and TRBJ2-7; the D is unclear. Germline V gives CDR1 SQVTM, CDR2 ANQGSEA. CDR3 length: 14 amino acids. V was trimmed by 5 bases and J by 6 bases, leaving 20 bases between them.

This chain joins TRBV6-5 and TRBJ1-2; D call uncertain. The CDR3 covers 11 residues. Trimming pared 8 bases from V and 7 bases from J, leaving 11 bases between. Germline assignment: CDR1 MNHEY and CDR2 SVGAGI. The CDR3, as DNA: TGTGCCAGCCAACCGGCCAGTGGCTACACCTTC. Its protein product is CASQPASGYTF.

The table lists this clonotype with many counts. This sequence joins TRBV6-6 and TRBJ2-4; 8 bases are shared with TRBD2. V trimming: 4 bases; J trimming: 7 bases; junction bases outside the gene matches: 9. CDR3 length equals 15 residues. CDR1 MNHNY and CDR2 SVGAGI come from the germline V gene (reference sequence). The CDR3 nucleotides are TGTGCCAGCAGTTCCCGGGGACTAGGTGGGAACATTCAGTACTTC. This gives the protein CASSSRGLGGNIQYF.

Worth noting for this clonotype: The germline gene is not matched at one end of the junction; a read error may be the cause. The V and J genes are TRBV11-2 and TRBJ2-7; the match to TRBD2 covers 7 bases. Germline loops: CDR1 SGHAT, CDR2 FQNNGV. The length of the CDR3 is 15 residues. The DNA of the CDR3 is TGTGCCGGCAGCTTTGCTAGCGGCTGGTCCCACCAGCAGTACTTC. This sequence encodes CAGSFASGWSHQQYF. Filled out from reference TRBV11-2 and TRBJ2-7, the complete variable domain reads EAGVAQSPRYKIIEKRQSVAFWCNPISGHATLYWYQQILGQGPKLLIQFQNNGVVDDSQLPKDRFSAERLKGVDSTLKIQPAKLEDSAVYLCAGSFASGWSHQQYFGPGTRLTVT.